The clone carrying this T cell receptor beta chain was seen once. What it recognizes is unknown. CD4+ T cells from unexposed donors were obtained before the COVID-19 pandemic (2011-2018). After roughly 9 days of culture, CD4+ T cells were isolated. Unexposed-donor CD4+ T cells were probed with SARS-CoV-2 S/N and four cold-coronavirus spikes, cells permitting. On days 3 and 7, cultures got half fresh IL-2 medium. Some clones are missing from TCRdb's copy, which holds only in-frame ones; the method was immunoSEQ multiplex PCR. The data hold about 19,000 clones, with roughly 77% observed a single time. This sample is drawn from a study of CD4 T cells in relation to SARS-CoV-2 and coronaviruses. Study summary: ViraFEST: approximately 10-day antigen culture of PBMCs, then TCR beta CDR3 sequencing.

The germline V gene encodes CDR1 SNHLY and CDR2 FYNNEI. The CDR3 consists of 14 residues. Trimming cost V 4 bases and J 6 bases, with 12 bases left between them. The chain couples TRBV2 to TRBJ1-4, with a weak D call TRBD1 (5 bases). This clonotype was sampled from a human donor in good health. The sequenced material came from CD4+ T cells from PBMCs, cultured in vitro. CDR3 amino acids: CASSGRGEYEKLFF. CDR3 nucleotide sequence: TGTGCCAGCAGTGGGCGAGGGGAATATGAAAAACTGTTTTTT. The full variable domain, its missing parts supplied by reference TRBV2 and TRBJ1-4, is EPEVTQTPSHQVTQMGQEVILRCVPISNHLYFYWYRQILGQKVEFLVSFYNNEISEKSEIFDDQFSVERPDGSNFTLKIRSTKLEDSAMYFCASSGRGEYEKLFFGSGTQLSVL.